The next 18 T cell receptor beta chains were all read from a single sample in a study of T cell responses to AZD1222 COVID-19 vaccine. Sequencing was performed with immunoSEQ multiplex PCR; in TCRdb, only in-frame clones are kept and a portion is missing. Here the sample spans some 120,000 clones, approximately 89% being singletons. The sample consisted of peripheral blood, taken on day 0 of AZD1222 vaccination. These receptors were taken from an adult in good health.

The gene calls are TRBV7-9 and TRBJ2-4; D possibly corresponds to TRBD1 (5 bases). The V end lost 4 bases, the J end lost 3 bases, and 16 bases lay between the germline ends. Germline loops: CDR1 SEHNR, CDR2 FQNEAQ (reference sequence). This CDR3 contains 16 residues. The CDR3, as DNA: TGTGCCAGCAGCTCAGGGTTAGAGACACTCAAAAACATTCAGTACTTC. This codes for CASSSGLETLKNIQYF.

In nucleotides, the CDR3 is TGTGCCACCAGTGATGGACAGGGGGCGTTTAATGAGCAGTTCTTC. As protein: CATSDGQGAFNEQFF. The chain employs TRBV24-1 and TRBJ2-1, with TRBD1 matching 11 bases. V shed 3 bases and J 7 bases; nucleotides not matched to a gene: 4. Germline CDR1 KGHDR, CDR2 SFDVKD. The CDR3 contains 15 residues.

The chain carries TRBV27 and TRBJ2-7, with TRBD1 identical over 7 bases. Per germline, CDR1 MNHEY and CDR2 SMNVEV (reference sequence). This CDR3 is 16 amino acids long. V lost 8 bases and J lost 2; bases outside the gene matches: 15. The CDR3 region is CASSNPPRDRAYEQYF. The CDR3, as DNA: TGTGCCAGCTCCAACCCCCCCCGGGACAGAGCCTACGAGCAGTACTTC.

V and J are TRBV12-3 or TRBV12-4 and TRBJ1-5; D gene unclear. This CDR3 is built from 13 residues. Trimming stripped 5 bases from V and 3 bases from J, with 8 bases between. CDR3 sequence: CASSQDFNQPQHF. The CDR3 bases are TGTGCCAGCAGTCAGGATTTCAATCAGCCCCAGCATTTT.

The CDR3 DNA sequence: TGCGCCAGCAGTAAAGAAGGAACCACAGATACGCAGTATTTT. This codes for CASSKEGTTDTQYF. This rearrangement joins TRBV4-1 to TRBJ2-3; D is unresolved. Germline assignment: CDR1 MGHRA and CDR2 YSYEKL. The V end was cut by 6 bases, the J end by 2 bases, with 12 bases between. The CDR3 has 14 amino acids.

The chain carries TRBV18 and TRBJ1-6; 7 bases line up with TRBD1. Germline trimming cut 4 bases from V and 0 bases from J; bases unmatched to any gene: 3. Germline assignment: CDR1 KGHSH and CDR2 LQKENI. This CDR3 has 16 amino acids. The CDR3 is CASSLTGDSYNSPLHF. The CDR3 nucleotides are TGTGCCAGCTCACTCACAGGGGACTCCTATAATTCACCCCTCCACTTT.

V and J are TRBV13 and TRBJ1-1; unclear D gene. This CDR3 region has 16 residues. V shed 5 bases and J shed 2 bases, with 18 bases lying between them. Germline V lookup: CDR1 PRHDT, CDR2 FYEKMQ (reference sequence). Here the CDR3 reads CASSPPSGEGNTEAFF. Written as DNA, the CDR3 is TGTGCCAGCAGCCCCCCGAGCGGGGAGGGTAACACTGAAGCTTTCTTT. Looking up the rest from reference TRBV13 and TRBJ1-1 gives the full variable domain: AAGVIQSPRHLIKEKRETATLKCYPIPRHDTVYWYQQGPGQDPQFLISFYEKMQSDKGSIPDRFSAQQFSDYHSELNMSSLELGDSALYFCASSPPSGEGNTEAFFGQGTRLTVV.

The V gene is TRBV27, the J gene TRBJ1-2; D may be TRBD1 (5 bases). The V and J ends lost 5 bases and 2 bases respectively, with 9 bases between them. The CDR3 spans 13 residues. Germline CDR1 reads MNHEY; CDR2 reads SMNVEV (reference sequence). The CDR3 region has the DNA TGTGCCAGCAGTCTCCGGGACAACTATGGCTACACCTTC. It translates to CASSLRDNYGYTF.

The genes are TRBV5-1 and TRBJ1-2; no clear D gene. CDR1 is SGHRS and CDR2 is YFSETQ in the germline V gene. Trimming took off 6 bases at V and 4 bases at J, with 16 bases between the two ends. CDR3 length: 14 residues. Here the CDR3 reads CASTQALGSYGYTF. For the CDR3, the DNA is TGCGCCAGCACCCAGGCCCTGGGATCCTATGGCTACACCTTC. The full variable domain, its missing parts supplied by reference TRBV5-1 and TRBJ1-2, is KAGVTQTPRYLIKTRGQQVTLSCSPISGHRSVSWYQQTPGQGLQFLFEYFSETQRNKGNFPGRFSGRQFSNSRSEMNVSTLELGDSALYLCASTQALGSYGYTFGSGTRLTVV.

The V call is TRBV5-1, the J call TRBJ2-5; no firm D call. The germline gives CDR1 SGHRS, CDR2 YFSETQ. The CDR3 totals 13 residues. V gave up 3 bases and J gave up 1 base, with 7 bases separating them. The CDR3 reads CASSSDPQETQYF. The DNA for the CDR3 is TGCGCCAGCAGCTCGGACCCCCAAGAGACCCAGTACTTC.

The chain carries TRBV5-1 and TRBJ1-1; D is uncertain. This CDR3 has 14 amino acids. Per germline, CDR1 SGHRS and CDR2 YFSETQ. V gave up 0 bases and J gave up 0 bases, with 6 bases separating them. The CDR3 coding sequence is TGCGCCAGCAGCTTGGGCAGCATGAACACTGAAGCTTTCTTT. It specifies CASSLGSMNTEAFF.

The rearrangement uses TRBV4-1 and TRBJ2-2; TRBD2 matches 8 bases. V shed 3 bases, J shed 4 bases, and the junction held 10 bases outside the gene matches. Germline CDR1 is MGHRA and CDR2 is YSYEKL. The CDR3 totals 17 residues. The CDR3 region is CASSHPRGGIGTGELFF. In nucleotides, the CDR3 is TGCGCCAGCAGCCATCCTCGGGGGGGGATAGGCACCGGGGAGCTGTTTTTT.

This clone was observed a few times. The chain combines TRBV2 with TRBJ1-1; D is possibly TRBD1 (5 bases). V shed 9 bases and J shed 5 bases, with 10 bases lying between them. The CDR3 has 11 residues. From germline, CDR1 is SNHLY and CDR2 FYNNEI. As DNA, the CDR3 is TGTGCCAGTATCAGGGTTACTGAAGCTTTCTTT. Its protein product is CASIRVTEAFF.

This clone was found once. The chain recombines TRBV29-1 with TRBJ1-1; D ambiguous. This CDR3 is built from 15 residues. Trimming left V 0 bases short and J 8 bases short, with 19 bases between. Germline lookup yields CDR1 SQVTM and CDR2 ANQGSEA. This CDR3 is CSVEDLGPKGIEAFF. CDR3 coding DNA: TGCAGCGTTGAAGATCTGGGTCCGAAGGGAATCGAAGCTTTCTTT.

This clone was recorded many times. The genes are TRBV29-1 and TRBJ1-2; TRBD1 aligns across 12 bases. The CDR3 contains 12 residues. The germline CDR1 and CDR2 sequences are SQVTM and ANQGSEA. The ends lost 6 bases at V and 7 bases at J; junction bases unmatched: 3. The CDR3 region is CSVGTGGSGYTF. CDR3 in DNA: TGCAGCGTGGGGACAGGGGGCTCTGGCTACACCTTC.

Turning to this clone: Other DNA sequences in the sample encode the same CDR3. The V and J genes are TRBV9 and TRBJ2-7; 7 positions agree with TRBD2. CDR1 is SGDLS and CDR2 is YYNGEE in the germline V gene. CDR3 length equals 14 residues. V dropped 0 bases and J dropped 2; count of bases not matched to a gene: 2. This CDR3 reads CASSVEAGPYEQYF. CDR3 nucleotide sequence: TGTGCCAGCAGCGTAGAAGCGGGACCCTACGAGCAGTACTTC.

This clone occurred once. The rearrangement uses TRBV7-4 and TRBJ1-2; D perhaps matches TRBD1 (5 bases). V lost 2 bases, J lost 8 bases, and 24 bases lay in between. This CDR3 spans 17 amino acids. Looked up from germline, CDR1 is SGHVT and CDR2 is SQSDAQ. This CDR3 is CASSLSRRGGSLKGYTF. The CDR3 DNA reads TGTGCCAGCAGCTTAAGTAGGAGGGGCGGTAGTTTAAAGGGCTACACCTTC.

V is TRBV4-3 and J is TRBJ1-4; D may be TRBD1 (5 bases). The CDR3 is made up of 16 amino acids. With 1 base removed from V and 0 bases from J, the gap between germline ends came to 9 bases. Germline assignment: CDR1 LGHNA and CDR2 YSLEER. The CDR3 loop is CASSQAGTATNEKLFF. CDR3 bases: TGCGCCAGCAGCCAAGCAGGGACTGCAACTAATGAAAAACTGTTTTTT.